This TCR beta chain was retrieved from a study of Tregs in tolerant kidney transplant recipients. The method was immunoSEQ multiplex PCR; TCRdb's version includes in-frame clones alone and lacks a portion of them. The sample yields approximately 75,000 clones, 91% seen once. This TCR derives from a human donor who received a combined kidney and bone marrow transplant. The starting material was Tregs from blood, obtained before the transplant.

CDR3 region: CASSLRAIGEQYF. CDR3 coding DNA: TGCGCCAGCAGCTTGAGGGCGATCGGCGAGCAGTACTTC. This sequence joins TRBV5-1 and TRBJ2-7; D call uncertain. V was shortened by 1 base and J by 6 bases, with 11 bases between the two germline ends. CDR3 size: 13 residues. Germline loops: CDR1 SGHRS, CDR2 YFSETQ.